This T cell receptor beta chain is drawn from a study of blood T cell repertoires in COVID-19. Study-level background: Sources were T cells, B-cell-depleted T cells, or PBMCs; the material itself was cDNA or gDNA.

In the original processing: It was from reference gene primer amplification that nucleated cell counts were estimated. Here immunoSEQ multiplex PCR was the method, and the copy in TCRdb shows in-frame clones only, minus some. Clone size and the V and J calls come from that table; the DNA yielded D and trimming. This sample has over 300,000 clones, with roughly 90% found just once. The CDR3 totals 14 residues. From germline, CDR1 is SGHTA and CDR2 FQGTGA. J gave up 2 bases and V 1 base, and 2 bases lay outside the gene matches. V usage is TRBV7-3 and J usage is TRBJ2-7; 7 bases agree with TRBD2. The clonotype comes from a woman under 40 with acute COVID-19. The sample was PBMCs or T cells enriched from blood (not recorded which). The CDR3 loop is CASSLMGGTYEQYF. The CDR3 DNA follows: TGTGCCAGCAGCTTAATGGGGGGGACCTACGAGCAGTACTTC.